The 18 T cell receptor beta chains listed next were all sequenced from one sample in a study of Ad26.COV2.S vaccination and SARS-CoV-2 variants. Specified treatment: roughly 18 received Ad26.COV2.S at low or high dose, single or two shots; about 5 received placebo; per-sample allocation not given. Material that was analyzed had been drawn on day 63 after the first vaccine or placebo injection. Clones were sequenced by immunoSEQ multiplex PCR, and TCRdb holds only the in-frame ones, with some missing. The sample carries hundreds of thousands of clones, approximately 88% recorded once. The sequenced sample was peripheral blood, obtained in a trial of Ad26.COV2.S vaccine versus placebo. The source of these receptors is a person aged 18-60 years who received the Ad26.COV2.S COVID-19 vaccine or a placebo.

This chain joins TRBV6-5 and TRBJ1-4, with D perhaps TRBD1 (5 bases). From germline, CDR1 is MNHEY and CDR2 SVGAGI. Trimming pared 5 bases from V and 8 bases from J, leaving 15 bases between. This CDR3 region has 14 residues. This CDR3 is CASSQTVGGEKLFF. CDR3 coding DNA: TGTGCCAGCAGTCAGACAGTGGGAGGGGAAAAACTGTTTTTT.

V is TRBV28 and J is TRBJ2-7; 9 positions match TRBD1. V shed 4 bases and J 5 bases; nucleotides not matched to a gene: 12. The CDR3 has 16 amino acids. The germline V gene has CDR1 MDHEN and CDR2 SYDVKM. CDR3 DNA sequence: TGTGCCAGCAGTTCCCCTGGCGGGACAGGGAGGCACGAGCAGTACTTC. Translation gives CASSSPGGTGRHEQYF.

This rearrangement joins TRBV7-6 to TRBJ2-1; 8 nucleotides line up with TRBD2. Germline V gene sequence: CDR1 SGHVS, CDR2 FNYEAQ. V lost 1 base to trimming and J lost 6 bases; unmatched junction nucleotides: 5. The CDR3 runs 15 residues. In DNA, the CDR3 is TGTGCCAGCAGCTTAGAAGCGGGAGCTGCCAATGAGCAGTTCTTC. This sequence encodes CASSLEAGAANEQFF. Full variable domain (remainder filled in from reference TRBV7-6 and TRBJ2-1): GAGVSQSPRYKVTKRGQDVALRCDPISGHVSLYWYRQALGQGPEFLTYFNYEAQQDKSGLPNDRFSAERPEGSISTLTIQRTEQRDSAMYRCASSLEAGAANEQFFGPGTRLTVL.

The chain employs TRBV6-5 and TRBJ2-1; D may be TRBD2 (5 bases). This CDR3 has 14 residues. The V and J ends lost 5 bases and 4 bases respectively, with 12 bases between them. Germline CDR1 reads MNHEY; CDR2 reads SVGAGI. The CDR3 spells CASSPWTFYNEQFF. The CDR3 DNA reads as TGTGCCAGCAGTCCGTGGACTTTTTACAATGAGCAGTTCTTC.

This clone has more than one count but fewer than ten. This rearrangement joins TRBV7-9 to TRBJ1-5; D is undetermined. V was trimmed by 8 bases and J by 9 bases, leaving 14 bases between them. The CDR3 contains 12 residues. Germline V gene data show CDR1 as SEHNR and CDR2 as FQNEAQ (reference sequence). CDR3 DNA: TGTGCCAGCGGAAATTTCGGGTCGCCCCAGCATTTT. Amino acids: CASGNFGSPQHF.

This clone was detected a few times. The same CDR3 can be traced to other DNA sequences in this sample. The CDR3 sequence: CASSLAGGQETQYF. The CDR3 DNA sequence: TGTGCCAGCAGCTTAGCGGGGGGGCAAGAGACCCAGTACTTC. The chain employs TRBV7-3 and TRBJ2-5; 9 positions agree with TRBD2. Trimming at V came to 2 bases and at J to 2 bases, leaving 0 bases not matched to a gene. The CDR3 covers 14 residues. CDR1 is SGHTA and CDR2 is FQGTGA in the germline V gene.

With respect to this clone: This specimen includes other DNA sequences encoding the same CDR3. V gene TRBV7-2 combines with J gene TRBJ1-5; 9 positions match TRBD1. V dropped 5 bases and J dropped 2; count of bases not matched to a gene: 1. The CDR3 runs to 14 residues. The germline gives CDR1 SGHTA, CDR2 FQGNSA. CDR3 bases: TGTGCCAGCAGCCGGGACAGGGGCAATCAGCCCCAGCATTTT. The encoded protein is CASSRDRGNQPQHF.

The chain has TRBV4-2 and TRBJ1-1; no definite D call. Germline V CDR1 and CDR2: LGHNA, YNFKEQ. Trimming removed 0 bases at V and 3 bases at J, with 11 bases between. The CDR3 has 15 amino acids. CDR3 DNA: TGTGCCAGCAGCCAAGAACCCCGGTGGGACACTGAAGCTTTCTTT. Translating it yields CASSQEPRWDTEAFF.

This clone turned up a few times. The V call is TRBV14, the J call TRBJ1-2; perhaps TRBD1 as D (6 bases). Deletions cut 0 bases from V and 4 bases from J, with 9 bases between. The CDR3 contains 14 residues. Germline V gives CDR1 SGHDN, CDR2 FVKESK. In DNA form, the CDR3 reads TGTGCCAGCAGCCAAGACAGGGGCGTCTATGGCTACACCTTC. Its protein is CASSQDRGVYGYTF.

The chain recombines TRBV30 with TRBJ1-1, with D perhaps matching TRBD1 (5 bases). CDR1 and CDR2 from the germline V gene are GTSNPN and SVGIG (reference sequence). Trimming pared 8 bases from V and 1 base from J, leaving 8 bases between. The CDR3 is 11 amino acids. The CDR3 protein is CAGTTNTEAFF. The CDR3, as DNA: TGTGCCGGGACTACGAACACTGAAGCTTTCTTT.

This chain joins TRBV29-1 and TRBJ1-4, with 8 bases matching TRBD1. The CDR3 is 13 amino acids. J was trimmed by 7 bases and V by 7 bases; bases with no gene match: 8. CDR1 is SQVTM and CDR2 is ANQGSEA in the germline V gene. The CDR3 DNA sequence: TGCAGCGCCCGGACAGGGTTAGGTGAAAAACTGTTTTTT. Protein sequence: CSARTGLGEKLFF.

The chain couples TRBV19 to TRBJ1-2; D not resolved. V was pared by 9 bases and J by 2 bases, with 7 bases between. Germline V gene data show CDR1 as LNHDA and CDR2 as SQIVND (reference sequence). The length of the CDR3 is 11 residues. DNA of the CDR3: TGTGCCAGCAGTCCGAACTATGGCTACACCTTC. This sequence encodes CASSPNYGYTF.

V usage is TRBV5-1 and J usage is TRBJ2-1; D remains unclear. The germline V and J ends were trimmed by 0 bases and 7 bases, with 8 bases remaining between them. The CDR3 runs to 13 residues. Germline assignment: CDR1 SGHRS and CDR2 YFSETQ. The CDR3 spells CASSLATQNEQFF. Written as DNA, the CDR3 is TGCGCCAGCAGCTTGGCCACCCAAAATGAGCAGTTCTTC. The full variable domain, in which reference TRBV5-1 and TRBJ2-1 provide the parts outside the CDR3, is KAGVTQTPRYLIKTRGQQVTLSCSPISGHRSVSWYQQTPGQGLQFLFEYFSETQRNKGNFPGRFSGRQFSNSRSEMNVSTLELGDSALYLCASSLATQNEQFFGPGTRLTVL.

This chain uses TRBV19 with TRBJ2-5, with 11 nucleotides matching TRBD1. J gave up 5 bases and V 7 bases, and 9 bases lay outside the gene matches. Germline V gene lookup returns CDR1 LNHDA and CDR2 SQIVND (reference sequence). The CDR3 is 15 amino acids. The CDR3 spells CASNRGQGASETQYF. For the CDR3, the DNA is TGTGCCAGTAACCGCGGACAGGGGGCTAGTGAGACCCAGTACTTC.

The V call is TRBV7-9, the J call TRBJ1-2; maybe TRBD1 (6 bases). From germline, CDR1 is SEHNR and CDR2 FQNEAQ (reference sequence). V was trimmed by 5 bases and J by 8 bases, leaving 21 bases between them. The CDR3 is made up of 15 amino acids. CDR3 in DNA: TGTGCCAGCAGCCTCCCCCCGGGCGGGGGCGACGGCTACACCTTC. As protein: CASSLPPGGGDGYTF.

V gene TRBV30 combines with J gene TRBJ1-1; 12 bases map to TRBD1. The germline gives CDR1 GTSNPN, CDR2 SVGIG (reference sequence). J lost 7 bases, V lost 5 bases, and 8 bases had no gene match. This CDR3 comprises 14 residues. The CDR3 coding sequence is TGTGCCTGGTCACCCGGGACAGGGGGCCTTGAAGCTTTCTTT. Its translation: CAWSPGTGGLEAFF.

The chain recombines TRBV29-1 with TRBJ2-5; a weak D match, TRBD2 (5 bases). Germline CDR1 reads SQVTM; CDR2 reads ANQGSEA. CDR3 length equals 12 residues. V lost 4 bases and J 0 bases, leaving 6 bases between the germline ends. The CDR3 is CSVGGNQETQYF. DNA for the CDR3: TGCAGCGTTGGAGGGAACCAAGAGACCCAGTACTTC.

The chain combines TRBV19 with TRBJ2-1, with no clear D. The CDR3 length is 11 residues. V gave up 7 bases and J gave up 1 base, with 2 bases separating them. Germline-derived CDR1 and CDR2 are LNHDA and SQIVND (reference sequence). The CDR3 sequence: CASTSYNEQFF. CDR3 sequence (DNA): TGTGCCAGTACTTCCTACAATGAGCAGTTCTTC. The whole variable domain, remainder taken from reference TRBV19 and TRBJ2-1, is DGGITQSPKYLFRKEGQNVTLSCEQNLNHDAMYWYRQDPGQGLRLIYYSQIVNDFQKGDIAEGYSVSREKKESFPLTVTSAQKNPTAFYLCASTSYNEQFFGPGTRLTVL.